This TCR beta chain comes out of a study of molecular identifiers for immune sequencing clone quantification. Study background: RNA from approximately 20,000 or 98,000 naive CD8 cells was split five ways in replicates, with four sequenced. Study findings and constraints: In cases of identical TCR molecules sharing a barcode, highly expanded clone sizes could be underestimated.

The CDR3 has 17 residues. After removal of 4 bases from V and 5 bases from J, the junction contained 14 bases not matched to a gene. This clonotype has a count of ten or more. What it binds is not known. With listed TCR primers and previously described methods, bulk TCR libraries were prepared. MiXCR, run by TCRdb on the PCR reads, gives a single entry per CDR3 protein. The repertoire holds about 510,000 distinct CDR3 sequences, roughly 26% seen once, with around 0.76% in the top ten. The chain joins TRBV12-3 or TRBV12-4 to TRBJ1-1; 9 positions agree with TRBD1. Sequences were obtained from naive CD8+ T cells from blood, with Jurkat cell RNA spiked in. As for subset: FACS-sorted CD8+CD4-CCR7+CD45RA+ naive T cells. This sequence was found in a human donor in good health. Some libraries in this study had Jurkat cell RNA spiked in. CDR3 sequence reads: CASSSIALGQGYTEAFF. The CDR3 DNA sequence: TGTGCCAGCAGTTCGATTGCGCTGGGACAGGGATATACTGAAGCTTTCTTT.